These 27 T cell receptor beta chains were sequenced from one sample in a study of siplizumab effects on memory and regulatory T cells. The repertoire was sequenced with immunoSEQ multiplex PCR; TCRdb's copy has only in-frame clones and lacks some. The table has some 73,000 clones, 93% seen once; the top ten hold 4% to 5.5%. The sequencing sample was made of CD8+ T cells sorted from blood. Every receptor here comes from a human donor in good health.

V usage is TRBV19 and J usage is TRBJ2-7; D unclear. The CDR3 loop spans 12 amino acids. V was pared by 10 bases and J by 3 bases, with 13 bases between. Germline CDR1 is LNHDA and CDR2 is SQIVND (reference sequence). In nucleotides, the CDR3 is TGTGCCACTATATCCTCTCGCTACGAGCAGTACTTC. Translated: CATISSRYEQYF.

The V gene is TRBV13, the J gene TRBJ1-1, with 9 bases matching TRBD1. CDR1 is PRHDT and CDR2 is FYEKMQ in the germline V gene (reference sequence). CDR3 length: 13 residues. The trim removed 3 bases at V and 4 bases at J, leaving 0 bases unmatched. The CDR3 is CASSLGQGTEAFF. CDR3 in DNA: TGTGCCAGCAGCTTGGGACAGGGCACTGAAGCTTTCTTT.

V gene TRBV19 combines with J gene TRBJ2-2; no reliable D call. V shed 10 bases and J shed 6 bases, with 12 bases lying between them. Germline V gene lookup returns CDR1 LNHDA and CDR2 SQIVND (reference sequence). The CDR3 consists of 12 residues. CDR3 sequence reads: CAILRDSGELFF. The CDR3 DNA reads as TGTGCCATTCTTAGGGATTCCGGGGAGCTGTTTTTT.

V gene TRBV5-4 combines with J gene TRBJ2-7; either TRBD1 or TRBD2 may fit D (5 bases each). The V gene's germline CDR1 is SGHNT and CDR2 YYREEE (reference sequence). Deletions cut 0 bases from V and 7 bases from J, with 11 bases between. The CDR3 length is 13 residues. CDR3 sequence reads: CASSLGGTSEQYF. DNA of the CDR3: TGTGCCAGCAGCTTGGGGGGGACGAGTGAGCAGTACTTC.

The chain combines TRBV28 with TRBJ2-6, with D possibly TRBD1 on 6 matching bases. CDR3 length equals 16 residues. Deletions cut 5 bases from V and 1 base from J, with 12 bases between. CDR1 and CDR2 (germline): MDHEN, SYDVKM. The chain's CDR3 is CASSLTRGSGANVLTF. The CDR3 coding sequence is TGTGCCAGCAGTCTAACGAGGGGGTCTGGGGCCAACGTCCTGACTTTC. Supplemented by reference TRBV28 and TRBJ2-6, the full variable domain reads DVKVTQSSRYLVKRTGEKVFLECVQDMDHENMFWYRQDPGLGLRLIYFSYDVKMKEKGDIPEGYSVSREKKERFSLILESASTNQTSMYLCASSLTRGSGANVLTFGAGSRLTVL.

This chain joins TRBV9 and TRBJ1-3; unclear D gene. This CDR3 is built from 15 residues. CDR1 and CDR2 (germline): SGDLS, YYNGEE. Trimming took off 4 bases at V and 0 bases at J, with 11 bases between the two ends. The chain's CDR3 is CASSPTPASGNTIYF. DNA for the CDR3: TGTGCCAGCAGCCCGACCCCCGCCTCTGGAAACACCATATATTTT. Drawing the rest from reference TRBV9 and TRBJ1-3, the complete variable domain is DSGVTQTPKHLITATGQRVTLRCSPRSGDLSVYWYQQSLDQGLQFLIQYYNGEERAKGNILERFSAQQFPDLHSELNLSSLELGDSALYFCASSPTPASGNTIYFGEGSWLTVV.

This rearrangement joins TRBV4-1 to TRBJ2-3; unclear D gene. V lost 4 bases to trimming and J lost 6 bases, with 11 bases between them. Germline CDR1 is MGHRA and CDR2 is YSYEKL. The CDR3 loop spans 13 amino acids. The CDR3, as DNA: TGCGCCAGCAGCCGGTCTCTCACGGATACGCAGTATTTT. It encodes CASSRSLTDTQYF.

This rearrangement joins TRBV11-3 to TRBJ1-3, with D unclear. The CDR3 sequence is 17 residues long. Germline CDR1 reads SGHNT; CDR2 reads YENEEA. V shed 3 bases and J shed 0 bases, with 15 bases lying between them. The CDR3 region is CASSFWAVRSSGNTIYF. CDR3 bases: TGTGCCAGCAGCTTCTGGGCAGTTCGGAGCTCTGGAAACACCATATATTTT.

The rearrangement uses TRBV9 and TRBJ2-4, with TRBD1 matching over 7 bases. The V gene's germline CDR1 is SGDLS and CDR2 YYNGEE. The CDR3 runs 15 residues. Trimming removed 6 bases from V and 4 bases from J; junction bases left unmatched: 10. This CDR3 reads CASTSEGAGKNIQYF. The CDR3 DNA is TGTGCCAGCACCAGCGAGGGGGCTGGGAAAAACATTCAGTACTTC.

The chain is built from TRBV27 and TRBJ2-3, with TRBD2 identical over 9 bases. This CDR3 is 17 amino acids long. Per germline, CDR1 MNHEY and CDR2 SMNVEV (reference sequence). Trimming took 5 bases from V and 2 from J; bases not matched to a gene: 11. CDR3 region: CASSLMTAGGTTDTQYF. As DNA, the CDR3 is TGTGCCAGCAGTCTCATGACAGCGGGGGGAACCACAGATACGCAGTATTTT.

The rearrangement joins TRBV6-5 to TRBJ2-1, with 8 bases identical to TRBD1. The germline gives CDR1 MNHEY, CDR2 SVGAGI. J was trimmed by 4 bases and V by 6 bases; bases with no gene match: 8. There are 15 residues in the CDR3. This CDR3 reads CASSYPGQGYNEQFF. CDR3 in DNA: TGTGCCAGCAGCTACCCAGGACAGGGATACAATGAGCAGTTCTTC.

This clone showed up just once. Distinct nucleotide sequences in the sample also encode this CDR3. The chain joins TRBV9 to TRBJ2-2; no firm D call. This CDR3 is built from 11 residues. From germline, CDR1 is SGDLS and CDR2 YYNGEE. V was shortened by 2 bases and J by 6 bases, with 2 bases between the two germline ends. The CDR3 coding sequence is TGTGCCAGCAGCGTTGCCGGGGAGCTGTTTTTT. Its protein product is CASSVAGELFF.

The rearrangement joins TRBV19 to TRBJ2-1, with D tentatively TRBD1 (5 bases). The CDR3 length is 17 residues. Per the germline V gene, CDR1 is LNHDA and CDR2 is SQIVND (reference sequence). Trimming removed 3 bases from V and 9 bases from J, with 24 bases in between. This CDR3 reads CASSILPQASQGVEQFF. In DNA, the CDR3 is TGTGCCAGTAGTATCCTCCCCCAGGCGTCCCAAGGGGTTGAGCAGTTCTTC.

About this clone: Its ends do not fully match the called genes, so a read error is possible. The V call is TRBV27, the J call TRBJ2-7, with 9 nucleotides matching TRBD1. This CDR3 spans 15 amino acids. Germline V CDR1 and CDR2: MNHEY, SMNVEV (reference sequence). CDR3 DNA sequence: TGTGCCAGCAGTCTATCCGGACAGGGGTTCTACGAGCAGTACTTC. Translation gives CASSLSGQGFYEQYF.

This clone was seen a handful of times. This sequence joins TRBV10-3 and TRBJ1-2; TRBD1 is a possible D gene (6 bases). CDR3 length: 11 residues. From germline, CDR1 is ENHRY and CDR2 SYGVKD. V shed 10 bases and J shed 4 bases, with 10 bases lying between them. CDR3 sequence: CATQGGYGYTF. The CDR3 DNA reads as TGTGCCACACAGGGAGGCTATGGCTACACCTTC.

The rearrangement uses TRBV7-9 and TRBJ1-4; D uncertain. Trimming removed 10 bases from V and 2 bases from J, with 14 bases in between. Germline V gene sequence: CDR1 SEHNR, CDR2 FQNEAQ (reference sequence). This CDR3 spans 14 amino acids. The CDR3 nucleotides are TGTGCCACCACGGAGGCCGGCACTAATGAAAAACTGTTTTTT. Protein product: CATTEAGTNEKLFF. The whole variable domain, filled in from reference TRBV7-9 and TRBJ1-4, reads DTGVSQNPRHKITKRGQNVTFRCDPISEHNRLYWYRQTLGQGPEFLTYFQNEAQLEKSRLLSDRFSAERPKGSFSTLEIQRTEQGDSAMYLCATTEAGTNEKLFFGSGTQLSVL.

The rearrangement links TRBV4-3 to TRBJ2-5, with 7 bases fitting TRBD1. Germline V gene lookup returns CDR1 LGHNA and CDR2 YSLEER. The CDR3 spans 17 residues. V trimming: 3 bases; J trimming: 3 bases; junction bases outside the gene matches: 13. CDR3 coding DNA: TGCGCCAGCAGCCAGCAGATAGGACAGGCCTCTGAAGAGACCCAGTACTTC. Its protein is CASSQQIGQASEETQYF.

The chain recombines TRBV27 with TRBJ2-7; TRBD1 agrees at 8 bases. This CDR3 is 15 amino acids long. V shed 5 bases, J shed 3 bases, and the junction held 9 bases outside the gene matches. Germline-derived CDR1 and CDR2 are MNHEY and SMNVEV (reference sequence). CDR3 DNA: TGTGCCAGCAGTCTTCGGACAGGGAATAGCTACGAGCAGTACTTC. Translated: CASSLRTGNSYEQYF.

The chain employs TRBV4-1 and TRBJ1-1; D remains ambiguous. V lost 0 bases to trimming and J lost 1 base, with 3 bases between them. The CDR3 length is 13 residues. The germline gives CDR1 MGHRA, CDR2 YSYEKL. The CDR3 spells CASSQEANTEAFF. CDR3 nucleotides: TGCGCCAGCAGCCAAGAGGCGAACACTGAAGCTTTCTTT.

The rearrangement joins TRBV14 to TRBJ2-7; D not resolved. The CDR3 sequence is 18 residues long. V lost 3 bases and J lost 6, with 27 bases in between. Germline V gives CDR1 SGHDN, CDR2 FVKESK. CDR3 amino acids: CASSHNYSQECLPCEQYF. In DNA form, the CDR3 reads TGTGCCAGCAGCCATAACTATTCTCAGGAATGCCTGCCCTGCGAGCAGTACTTC.

The genes are TRBV5-6 and TRBJ1-1; D gene ambiguous. V was clipped by 2 bases and J by 7 bases, with 6 bases between them. The germline V gene has CDR1 SGHDT and CDR2 YYEEEE. The CDR3 loop spans 11 amino acids. CDR3 in DNA: TGTGCCAGCAGCTTCGGGATTGAAGCTTTCTTT. Translation gives CASSFGIEAFF.

This clone was found once. The chain carries TRBV6-6 and TRBJ2-7, with D tentatively TRBD1 (7 bases). The CDR3 spans 13 residues. Trimming cost V 6 bases and J 0 bases, with 9 bases left between them. CDR1 MNHNY and CDR2 SVGAGI come from the germline V gene (reference sequence). CDR3 region: CASSRGASYEQYF. The CDR3 DNA reads TGTGCCAGCAGCAGGGGGGCCTCCTACGAGCAGTACTTC.

With respect to this clone: Its ends do not fully match the called genes, so a read error is possible. The CDR3 nucleotides read TGTGCCAGCAGCGCAGGAGATTACAGGGGCCCTAACGATGGCTACACCTTC. Protein product: CASSAGDYRGPNDGYTF. This chain joins TRBV7-9 and TRBJ1-2, with 7 bases aligning to TRBD1. The germline V gene encodes CDR1 SEHNR and CDR2 FQNEAQ (reference sequence). This CDR3 is 17 amino acids long.

The chain is built from TRBV19 and TRBJ2-7; D unclear. Germline CDR1 LNHDA, CDR2 SQIVND (reference sequence). The V and J ends lost 4 bases and 2 bases respectively, with 15 bases between them. CDR3 size: 15 residues. This CDR3 is CASSTASSSTYEQYF. The CDR3 DNA is TGTGCCAGTAGTACCGCCTCCTCTTCGACCTACGAGCAGTACTTC.

This clone is a singleton in its sample. V usage is TRBV28 and J usage is TRBJ1-1; 8 bases align to TRBD1. Germline V lookup: CDR1 MDHEN, CDR2 SYDVKM. Germline trimming cut 7 bases from V and 7 bases from J; bases unmatched to any gene: 11. The CDR3 covers 14 residues. This CDR3 is CASIFIPGGSEAFF. The CDR3 DNA follows: TGTGCCAGCATCTTCATTCCAGGGGGCAGTGAAGCTTTCTTT.

The chain links TRBV4-3 to TRBJ2-1; no reliable D call. This CDR3 region has 14 residues. CDR1 and CDR2 from the germline V gene are LGHNA and YSLEER. V lost 0 bases and J lost 4, with 7 bases in between. CDR3 DNA: TGCGCCAGCAGCCAAGATCACCAGTACAATGAGCAGTTCTTC. Translation: CASSQDHQYNEQFF.

The chain uses TRBV2 and TRBJ1-3; D is unresolved. The V gene lost 4 bases and the J gene lost 4 bases, with 8 bases spanning the gap. The CDR3 has 13 residues. Germline lookup yields CDR1 SNHLY and CDR2 FYNNEI. The CDR3 DNA sequence: TGTGCCAGCAGTGTTCCAGGAGGAAACACCATATATTTT. This sequence encodes CASSVPGGNTIYF.